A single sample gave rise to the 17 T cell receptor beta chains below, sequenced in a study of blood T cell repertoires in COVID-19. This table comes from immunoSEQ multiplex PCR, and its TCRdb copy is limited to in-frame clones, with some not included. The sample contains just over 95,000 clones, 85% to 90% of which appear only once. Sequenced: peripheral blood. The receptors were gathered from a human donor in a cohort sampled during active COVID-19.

The CDR3 DNA reads TGTGCCAGCAGCCGCCTGACGGACAGATCCGGAATAAGCACAGATACGCAGTATTTT. Protein product: CASSRLTDRSGISTDTQYF. The chain joins TRBV14 to TRBJ2-3, with a possible D match to TRBD1 (6 bases). Germline values: CDR1 SGHDN, CDR2 FVKESK. CDR3 length: 19 residues. Trimming left V 4 bases short and J 0 bases short, with 23 bases between.

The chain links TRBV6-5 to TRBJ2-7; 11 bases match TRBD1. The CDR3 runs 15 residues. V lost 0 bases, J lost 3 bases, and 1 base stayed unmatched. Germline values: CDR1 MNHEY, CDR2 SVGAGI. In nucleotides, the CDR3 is TGTGCCAGCAGTTACTCGGGACAGGGGGTCTACGAGCAGTACTTC. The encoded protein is CASSYSGQGVYEQYF.

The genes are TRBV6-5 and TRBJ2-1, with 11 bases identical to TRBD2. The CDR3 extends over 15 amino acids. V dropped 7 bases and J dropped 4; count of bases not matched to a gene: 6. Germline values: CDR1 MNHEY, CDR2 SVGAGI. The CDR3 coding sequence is TGTGCCAGCACTCTGACTAGCGGGATATACAATGAGCAGTTCTTC. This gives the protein CASTLTSGIYNEQFF.

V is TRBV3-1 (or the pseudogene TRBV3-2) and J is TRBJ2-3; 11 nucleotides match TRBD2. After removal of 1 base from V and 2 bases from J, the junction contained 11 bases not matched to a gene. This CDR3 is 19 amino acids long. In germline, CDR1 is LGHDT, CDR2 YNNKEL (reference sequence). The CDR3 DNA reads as TGTGCCAGCAGCCAAGGACTAGCGGGGAATTCGATGAACACAGATACGCAGTATTTT. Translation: CASSQGLAGNSMNTDTQYF.

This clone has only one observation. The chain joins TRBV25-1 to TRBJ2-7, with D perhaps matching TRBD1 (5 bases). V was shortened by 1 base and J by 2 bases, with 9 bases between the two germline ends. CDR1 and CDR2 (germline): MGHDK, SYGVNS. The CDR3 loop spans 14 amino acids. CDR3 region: CASSESGNPYEQYF. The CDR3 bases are TGTGCCAGCAGTGAATCAGGGAACCCCTACGAGCAGTACTTC.

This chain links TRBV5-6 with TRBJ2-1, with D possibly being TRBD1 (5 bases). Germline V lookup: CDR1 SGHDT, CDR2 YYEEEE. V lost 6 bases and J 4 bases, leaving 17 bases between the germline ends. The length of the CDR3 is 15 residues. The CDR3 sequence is CASTQLRGSYNEQFF. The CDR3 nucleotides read TGTGCCAGCACCCAGCTTAGGGGATCTTACAATGAGCAGTTCTTC.

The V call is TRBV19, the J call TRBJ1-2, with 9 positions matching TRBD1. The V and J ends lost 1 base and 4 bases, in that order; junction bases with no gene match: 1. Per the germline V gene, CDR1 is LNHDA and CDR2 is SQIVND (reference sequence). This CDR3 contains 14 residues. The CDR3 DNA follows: TGTGCCAGTAGTATAGGGGACAGGGCCTATGGCTACACCTTC. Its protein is CASSIGDRAYGYTF.

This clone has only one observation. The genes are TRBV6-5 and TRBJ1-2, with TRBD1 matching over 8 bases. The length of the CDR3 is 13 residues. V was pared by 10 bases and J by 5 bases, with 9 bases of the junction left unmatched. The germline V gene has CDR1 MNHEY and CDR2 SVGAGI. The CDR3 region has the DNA TGTGCCACGGGACAGGCCGCCCGGTATGGCTACACCTTC. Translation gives CATGQAARYGYTF.

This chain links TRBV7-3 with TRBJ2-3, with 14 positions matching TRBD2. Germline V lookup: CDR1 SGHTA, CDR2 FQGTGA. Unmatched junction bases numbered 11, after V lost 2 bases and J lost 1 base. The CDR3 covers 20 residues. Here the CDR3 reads CASSLYAGTSGSSGTDTQYF. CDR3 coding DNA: TGTGCCAGCAGCTTATATGCCGGGACTAGCGGGAGTTCGGGCACAGATACGCAGTATTTT.

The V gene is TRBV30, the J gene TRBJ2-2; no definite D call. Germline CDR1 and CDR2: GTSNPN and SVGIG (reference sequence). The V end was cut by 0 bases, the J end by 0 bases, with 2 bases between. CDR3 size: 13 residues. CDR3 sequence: CAWSVSNTGELFF. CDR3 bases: TGTGCCTGGAGTGTCTCGAACACCGGGGAGCTGTTTTTT. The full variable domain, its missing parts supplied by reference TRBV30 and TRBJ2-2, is SQTIHQWPATLVQPVGSPLSLECTVEGTSNPNLYWYRQAAGRGLQLLFYSVGIGQISSEVPQNLSASRPQDRQFILSSKKLLLSDSGFYLCAWSVSNTGELFFGEGSRLTVL.

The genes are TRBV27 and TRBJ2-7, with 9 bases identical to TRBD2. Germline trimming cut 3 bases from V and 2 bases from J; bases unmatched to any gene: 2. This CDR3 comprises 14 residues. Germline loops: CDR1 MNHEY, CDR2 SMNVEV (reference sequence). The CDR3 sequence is CASSLAGGTYEQYF. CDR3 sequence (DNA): TGTGCCAGCAGTTTGGCGGGGGGGACCTACGAGCAGTACTTC.

This CDR3 is CSVVSQGLLPGANVLTF. Written as DNA, the CDR3 is TGCAGCGTTGTTTCCCAGGGACTATTACCAGGGGCCAACGTCCTGACTTTC. The V gene is TRBV29-1, the J gene TRBJ2-6, with TRBD2 identical over 7 bases. Germline assignment: CDR1 SQVTM and CDR2 ANQGSEA. With V trimmed by 4 bases and J by 4 bases, 13 bases remained unmatched. There are 17 residues in the CDR3. The whole variable domain, filled in from reference TRBV29-1 and TRBJ2-6, reads SAVISQKPSRDICQRGTSLTIQCQVDSQVTMMFWYRQQPGQSLTLIATANQGSEATYESGFVIDKFPISRPNLTFSTLTVSNMSPEDSSIYLCSVVSQGLLPGANVLTFGAGSRLTVL.

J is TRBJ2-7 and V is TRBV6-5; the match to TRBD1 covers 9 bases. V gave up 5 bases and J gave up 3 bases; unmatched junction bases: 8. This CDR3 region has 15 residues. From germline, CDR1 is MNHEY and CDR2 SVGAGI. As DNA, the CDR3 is TGTGCCAGCAGTCCGCTGGGACAGGGCAGCTACGAGCAGTACTTC. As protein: CASSPLGQGSYEQYF.

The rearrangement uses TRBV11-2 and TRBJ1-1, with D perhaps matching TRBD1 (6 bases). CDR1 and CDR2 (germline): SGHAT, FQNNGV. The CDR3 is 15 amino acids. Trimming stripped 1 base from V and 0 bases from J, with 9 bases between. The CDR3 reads CASSLARTVNTEAFF. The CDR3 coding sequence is TGTGCCAGCAGCTTAGCTCGGACAGTGAACACTGAAGCTTTCTTT.

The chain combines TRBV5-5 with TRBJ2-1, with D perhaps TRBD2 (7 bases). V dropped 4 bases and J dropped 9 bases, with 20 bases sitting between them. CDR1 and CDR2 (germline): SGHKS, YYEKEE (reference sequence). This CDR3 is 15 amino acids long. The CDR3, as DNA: TGTGCCAGCAGCCGTAGGGGGGCTAGCGGAGGTGAGCAGTTCTTC. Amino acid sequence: CASSRRGASGGEQFF.

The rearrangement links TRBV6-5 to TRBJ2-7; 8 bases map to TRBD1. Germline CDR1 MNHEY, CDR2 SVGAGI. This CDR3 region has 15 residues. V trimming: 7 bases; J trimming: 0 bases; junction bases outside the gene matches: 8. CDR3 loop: CASTPQGAPSYEQYF. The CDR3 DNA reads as TGTGCCAGCACCCCGCAGGGGGCCCCCTCCTACGAGCAGTACTTC.

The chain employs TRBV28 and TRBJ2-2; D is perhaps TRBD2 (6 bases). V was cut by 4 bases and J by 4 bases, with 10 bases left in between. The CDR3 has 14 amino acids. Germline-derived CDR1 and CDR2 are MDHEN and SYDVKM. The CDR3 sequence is CASSYLGSTGELFF. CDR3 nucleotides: TGTGCCAGCAGTTACCTCGGGAGCACCGGGGAGCTGTTTTTT.